This TCR beta chain was obtained from a study of cytomegalovirus exposure and HLA in healthy donors. In the study overall: One earlier analysis, a look at about 179 million T cells, found about 100 million unique TCR beta sequences.

The CDR3 loop spans 13 amino acids. V shed 3 bases, J shed 5 bases, and the junction held 5 bases outside the gene matches. In germline, CDR1 is SGHRS, CDR2 YFSETQ. The PCR had 60 Vbeta and 13 Jbeta primers. The data were produced by immunoSEQ multiplex PCR, yet TCRdb's version contains in-frame clones alone and is incomplete. The sample has roughly 140,000 clones; about 85% are singletons. Study-level results: Previous analysis showed most TCR beta V segments were productive about 90% or about 30% of the time. In vitro experiments confirmed that a few CMV-associated chains were specific for CMV antigens. Later genetic work tied a missense DCLRE1C variant to beta-chain V and J trimming.

For this clone: Its specificity is unknown.

The clonotype originates from a woman younger than 35 in good health and CMV-seronegative. Sequencing was performed on PBMCs. The chain recombines TRBV5-1 with TRBJ2-7; 7 nucleotides line up with TRBD1. The CDR3 DNA reads as TGCGCCAGCAGCTCACAGGGGTCCCACGAGCAGTACTTC. Translating gives CASSSQGSHEQYF.